This T cell receptor beta chain is from a study of control samples from healthy donors and cancer patients. Produced via immunoSEQ multiplex PCR; TCRdb's table is partial and in-frame only. The repertoire holds approximately 79,000 clones, with approximately 89% as singletons. CDR3 size: 16 residues. With 3 bases clipped from V and 0 bases from J, the junction kept 5 bases outside the gene matches. Germline V gene lookup returns CDR1 KGHDR and CDR2 SFDVKD. The sequenced sample was blood. The gene calls are TRBV24-1 and TRBJ2-3; 7 bases map to TRBD1. This TCR came from a middle-aged man in good health. As DNA, the CDR3 is TGTGCCACCAGTGATGGGACAGTTTGGAGCACAGATACGCAGTATTTT. Translating gives CATSDGTVWSTDTQYF.